A selection of T cell receptor beta chains follows, all from one sample in a study of blood T cell repertoires in COVID-19. TCRdb's copy holds only in-frame clones and misses some; the assay was immunoSEQ multiplex PCR. The table lists roughly 120,000 clones, about 82% of them singletons. Specimen: peripheral blood. The origin of the receptors is a human donor in a cohort sampled during active COVID-19. Each CDR3 is given with its conserved first and last residue. Fields, in order: D gene, clone size, J gene, V gene, CDR3 protein, CDR3 DNA. D genes are given only for firm matches. For some rows the clone size is stated as once, few or many, or as a class when expanded; others skip it.

>-|-|TRBJ1-5|TRBV19
CASSVRENRNQPQHF
TGTGCCAGTAGTGTGAGGGAAAACCGAAATCAGCCCCAGCATTTT
>-|-|TRBJ2-7|TRBV5-1
CASSLAVSGSSYEQYF
TGCGCCAGCAGCTTGGCCGTGTCAGGATCCTCCTACGAGCAGTACTTC
>-|-|TRBJ1-3|TRBV28
CASSLSQGHSSGNTIYF
TGTGCCAGCAGTTTATCACAGGGTCACAGCTCTGGAAACACCATATATTTT
>TRBD2|-|TRBJ2-5|TRBV11-2
CASSRLAQKETQYF
TGTGCCAGCAGCCGACTAGCGCAAAAAGAGACCCAGTACTTC
>-|-|TRBJ2-1|TRBV6-1
CASSATPGTAYNEQFF
TGTGCCAGCAGTGCCACCCCGGGAACAGCCTACAATGAGCAGTTCTTC
>TRBD1|-|TRBJ1-5|TRBV11-2
CASSSQQGSNQPQHF
TGTGCCAGCAGCTCCCAACAGGGGAGCAATCAGCCCCAGCATTTT
>TRBD1|-|TRBJ1-2|TRBV3-1/TRBV3-2
CASSQGPRGQGYGYTF
TGTGCCAGCAGCCAAGGACCACGGGGACAGGGGTATGGCTACACCTTC
>TRBD1|-|TRBJ1-1|TRBV4-2
CASSEDRGREAFF
TGTGCCAGCAGCGAAGACAGGGGGCGCGAAGCTTTCTTT
>-|-|TRBJ1-5|TRBV3-1/TRBV3-2
CASSQDGQYSNQPQHF
TGTGCCAGCAGCCAAGACGGACAGTATAGCAATCAGCCCCAGCATTTT
>-|-|TRBJ2-2|TRBV5-1
CASSFLSTGGTGELFF
TGCGCCAGCAGCTTCCTTTCGACAGGCGGGACCGGGGAGCTGTTTTTT
>TRBD1|-|TRBJ2-1|TRBV11-2
CASSETGGSYNEQFF
TGTGCCAGCAGCGAAACAGGGGGCAGTTACAATGAGCAGTTCTTC
>-|-|TRBJ1-3|TRBV7-7
CASSLGTNSGNTIYF
TGTGCTAGCAGCTTGGGGACAAACTCTGGAAACACCATATATTTT
>-|-|TRBJ1-1|TRBV19
CASSIRFMGGNTEAFF
TGTGCCAGTAGTATACGGTTTATGGGGGGGAACACTGAAGCTTTCTTT
>TRBD2|-|TRBJ2-2|TRBV11-3
CASSLFPLTSGRGGELFF
TGTGCCAGCAGCTTATTCCCGTTGACTAGCGGGAGGGGCGGGGAGCTGTTTTTT
>-|-|TRBJ2-7|TRBV28
CASTLRGGAYEQYF
TGTGCCAGCACTCTAAGGGGGGGGGCATACGAGCAGTACTTC
>-|-|TRBJ2-5|TRBV18
CASSPIGGEGETQYF
TGTGCCAGCTCACCAATCGGGGGAGAGGGTGAGACCCAGTACTTC
>TRBD1|-|TRBJ1-3|TRBV27
CASSLSRTGSGNTIYF
TGTGCCAGCAGTTTATCCCGGACAGGCTCTGGAAACACCATATATTTT
>TRBD2|-|TRBJ2-3|TRBV20-1
CSASASGRTDTQYF
TGCAGTGCTAGTGCTAGCGGGAGGACAGATACGCAGTATTTT
>-|-|TRBJ1-4|TRBV7-2
CASRIEGSTNEKLFF
TGTGCCAGCAGAATTGAGGGTTCAACTAATGAAAAACTGTTTTTT
>-|-|TRBJ2-1|TRBV24-1
CATSDAPPRGSSYNEQFF
TGTGCCACCAGTGATGCCCCGCCGAGGGGGAGCTCCTACAATGAGCAGTTCTTC
>TRBD2|-|TRBJ2-7|TRBV7-9
CASSFRLAGSYEQYF
TGTGCCAGCAGCTTCCGACTAGCGGGATCCTACGAGCAGTACTTC
>TRBD1|-|TRBJ2-5|TRBV28
CASSSRDRGTQETQYF
TGTGCCAGCAGTTCCCGGGACAGGGGTACCCAAGAGACCCAGTACTTC
>-|-|TRBJ1-4|TRBV11-2
CASSLWGRVNEKLFF
TGTGCCAGCAGCTTGTGGGGCAGGGTTAATGAAAAACTGTTTTTT
>TRBD1|-|TRBJ1-6|TRBV25-1
CASSGTGYNSPLHF
TGTGCCAGCTCCGGGACAGGCTATAATTCACCCCTCCACTTT
>TRBD2|-|TRBJ2-1|TRBV11-2
CASSLALLAGTDNEQFF
TGTGCCAGCAGCCTCGCCCTCCTAGCGGGTACCGACAATGAGCAGTTCTTC
>TRBD2|-|TRBJ2-2|TRBV5-1
CASIGAGVGTGELFF
TGCGCCAGCATTGGAGCGGGAGTAGGGACCGGGGAGCTGTTTTTT
>TRBD1|-|TRBJ1-4|TRBV7-2
CASSHRGVVEKLFF
TGTGCCAGCAGCCACAGGGGGGTTGTGGAAAAACTGTTTTTT
>-|-|TRBJ2-3|TRBV12-3/TRBV12-4
CASSLAVRDTQYF
TGTGCCAGCAGTTTAGCGGTGAGGGATACGCAGTATTTT
>-|once|TRBJ2-4|TRBV7-9
CASSSTESKNIQYF
TGTGCCAGCAGCTCGACGGAGTCTAAAAACATTCAGTACTTC
>-|-|TRBJ2-7|TRBV2
CASSEADYAKYF
TGTGCCAGCAGTGAAGCCGACTACGCTAAGTACTTC
>-|few|TRBJ1-1|TRBV28
CASRPTVLEAFF
TGTGCCAGCAGACCTACAGTACTTGAAGCTTTCTTT
>-|-|TRBJ1-1|TRBV5-1
CASSLGYDTEAFF
TGCGCCAGCAGTTTGGGCTACGACACTGAAGCTTTCTTT
>-|-|TRBJ2-5|TRBV5-6
CASSLASGPLGETQYF
TGTGCCAGCAGCTTGGCCAGCGGCCCCCTCGGGGAGACCCAGTACTTC
>TRBD2|-|TRBJ2-5|TRBV12-5
CASGLPRTGLVETQYF
TGTGCTAGTGGTTTACCCCGTACGGGACTAGTAGAGACCCAGTACTTC
>-|-|TRBJ2-7|TRBV28
CASIPRGSTYEQYF
TGTGCCAGCATCCCAAGGGGCAGCACCTACGAGCAGTACTTC
>-|-|TRBJ2-3|TRBV7-7
CASSLSRGGTQYF
TGTGCTAGCAGCTTAAGTCGCGGTGGTACGCAGTATTTT
>TRBD1|-|TRBJ1-3|TRBV2
CASSLYHRGSSGNTIYF
TGTGCCAGCAGTCTCTACCACAGGGGGAGCTCTGGAAACACCATATATTTT
>TRBD1|-|TRBJ2-1|TRBV25-1
CASSEWTGDEQFF
TGTGCCAGCAGTGAATGGACAGGGGATGAGCAGTTCTTC
>-|-|TRBJ1-1|TRBV9
CASSVAPSGNTEAFF
TGTGCCAGCAGCGTAGCCCCTTCAGGGAACACTGAAGCTTTCTTT
>-|-|TRBJ1-3|TRBV25-1
CASSDLLGAGNTIYF
TGTGCCAGCAGTGATCTTCTAGGGGCTGGAAACACCATATATTTT
>-|once|TRBJ2-2|TRBV25-1
CASSDGATGGRELFF
TGTGCCAGCAGTGATGGGGCCACCGGGGGTAGGGAGCTGTTTTTT
>TRBD2|few|TRBJ2-1|TRBV2
CASSRQLAGGNNEQFF
TGTGCCAGCAGTCGACAACTAGCGGGGGGGAACAATGAGCAGTTCTTC
>-|-|TRBJ1-3|TRBV27
CASSPTGLNIRSSGNTIYF
TGTGCCAGCAGTCCAACGGGACTGAATATTAGAAGCTCTGGAAACACCATATATTTT
>TRBD1|-|TRBJ2-6|TRBV19
CASSIPGQGMSSGANVLTF
TGTGCCAGTAGTATACCCGGACAGGGGATGAGCTCTGGGGCCAACGTCCTGACTTTC
>-|-|TRBJ2-7|TRBV24-1
CATSDPLTYEQYF
TGTGCCACCAGTGACCCCCTTACCTACGAGCAGTACTTC
>TRBD2|-|TRBJ2-7|TRBV12-5
CASGSGTSGFEQYF
TGTGCTAGTGGTTCCGGGACTAGCGGGTTTGAGCAGTACTTC
>TRBD1|-|TRBJ2-7|TRBV6-2/TRBV6-3
CASSYRDREQYF
TGTGCCAGCAGTTACAGGGACAGGGAGCAGTACTTC
>-|once|TRBJ2-2|TRBV11-3
CASSPRSGVGTGELFF
TGTGCCAGCAGCCCGAGGTCGGGAGTTGGCACCGGGGAGCTGTTTTTT
>-|-|TRBJ2-1|TRBV20-1
CSPFRGGEQFF
TGCAGTCCTTTCCGGGGAGGTGAGCAGTTCTTC
>-|once|TRBJ1-3|TRBV6-5
CASSYDGNSGNTIYF
TGTGCCAGCAGTTACGACGGGAACTCTGGAAACACCATATATTTT
>TRBD1|-|TRBJ2-7|TRBV7-6
CASSLLLKGQGVSEQYF
TGTGCCAGCAGCTTACTCCTGAAGGGACAGGGTGTCTCCGAGCAGTACTTC
>TRBD1|-|TRBJ2-7|TRBV6-5
CASGDRDRLSYEQYF
TGTGCCAGCGGAGACCGGGACAGGTTATCCTACGAGCAGTACTTC
>-|-|TRBJ1-1|TRBV7-9
CASSARGGGNTEAFF
TGTGCCAGCAGCGCCCGAGGGGGGGGGAACACTGAAGCTTTCTTT
>-|-|TRBJ2-6|TRBV5-1
CASSPRWQGPGANVLTF
TGCGCCAGCAGCCCGAGGTGGCAGGGCCCTGGGGCCAACGTCCTGACTTTC
>-|few|TRBJ2-2|TRBV29-1
CSVSTGHSTGELFF
TGCAGCGTTTCAACGGGACACTCCACCGGGGAGCTGTTTTTT
>-|-|TRBJ1-5|TRBV5-6
CASSLQANQPQHF
TGTGCCAGCAGCTTACAGGCTAATCAGCCCCAGCATTTT
>TRBD1|-|TRBJ2-1|TRBV28
CASTMSPGQGVYEQFF
TGTGCCAGCACTATGTCCCCGGGGCAGGGGGTCTATGAGCAGTTCTTC
>TRBD2|-|TRBJ2-3|TRBV18
CASSPQGSGRDTQYF
TGTGCCAGCTCACCACAGGGTAGCGGGAGAGATACGCAGTATTTT
>-|-|TRBJ1-2|TRBV4-1
CASSQEWARSNYGYTF
TGCGCCAGCAGCCAAGAATGGGCCAGGTCTAACTATGGCTACACCTTC